A single sample is the source of the 28 T cell receptor beta chains below, sequenced in a study of blood T cells in healthy people across ages. Combining a sample-barcoded 5' primer with a J-beta primer mix, a second PCR ran for roughly 6 to 11 cycles. TCRdb re-called the 5' RACE reads through MiXCR, storing one row per CDR3 protein. The sample consists of 1.8 million or so distinct CDR3 sequences, 35% to 50% of them appearing once. Input material: blood. The receptors derive from a human donor in good health.

Concerning this clonotype: A junction boundary mismatches the germline segment, possibly from a read error. The gene calls are TRBV7-3 and TRBJ2-3; TRBD2 agrees at 8 bases. CDR1 is SGHTA, CDR2 FQGTGA, per germline. CDR3 length: 13 amino acids. CDR3 bases: TGTGCCAGCAGCAACGGGGGGGTCGATACACAGTATTTT. This translates into CASSNGGVDTQYF.

The chain links TRBV7-3 to TRBJ2-7; 11 bases map to TRBD1. Per germline, CDR1 SGHTA and CDR2 FQGTGA. The CDR3 is 16 amino acids. The trim removed 3 bases at V and 6 bases at J, leaving 10 bases unmatched. CDR3 nucleotide sequence: TGTGCCAGCAGCTTGTGGACAGGGGGCGTAATTAGCGAGCAGTACTTC. This codes for CASSLWTGGVISEQYF.

DNA of the CDR3: TGCAGTGCTAAGTGGCTAGAGACCCAGTACTTC. Protein sequence: CSAKWLETQYF. This chain joins TRBV20-1 and TRBJ2-5; no firm D call. Trimming took 4 bases from V and 4 from J, leaving 7 bases between them. Germline CDR1 and CDR2: DFQATT and SNEGSKA (reference sequence). The CDR3 extends over 11 amino acids.

This chain uses TRBV7-8 with TRBJ2-4; TRBD2 matches 7 bases. The DNA end lines up better with TRBJ2-7; the J call may be wrong. There are 14 residues in the CDR3. Germline V lookup: CDR1 SGHVS, CDR2 FQNEAQ. CDR3 nucleotides: TGTGCCAGCAGCTTATCTCCGGGGACTAACGAGCAGTACTTC. Protein product: CASSLSPGTNEQYF.

A single count supports this clonotype. An end of the junction does not agree with germline; a read error may underlie this. The chain combines TRBV10-3 with TRBJ1-5; D unresolved. The germline gives CDR1 ENHRY, CDR2 SYGVKD. CDR3 length equals 16 residues. CDR3 nucleotide sequence: TGTGCCATCAGTGACGGGGTGGTTGGGGTCAATCGGCCCCAGCATTTT. Encoded protein: CAISDGVVGVNRPQHF.

This clonotype occurred a few times. The chain is built from TRBV29-1 and TRBJ1-2; possibly TRBD1 for D (5 bases). Germline CDR1 is SQVTM and CDR2 is ANQGSEA. The CDR3 loop spans 11 amino acids. Trimming pared 8 bases from V and 8 bases from J, leaving 15 bases between. The CDR3, as DNA: TGCAGCATAACAGGCGACTGGGGCTACACCTTC. Residues: CSITGDWGYTF.

V usage is TRBV7-2 and J usage is TRBJ1-2; unclear D gene. Trimming cost V 5 bases and J 8 bases, with 15 bases left between them. Germline CDR1 reads SGHTA; CDR2 reads FQGNSA. This CDR3 comprises 13 residues. CDR3: CASSPEIHRGYTF. CDR3 nucleotides: TGTGCCAGCAGCCCAGAAATACATCGGGGCTACACCTTC.

The V call is TRBV7-2, the J call TRBJ1-1, with 7 positions matching TRBD1. This CDR3 is built from 15 residues. The junction had 6 bases not matched to a gene; V was cut back by 2 bases and J by 3 bases. Germline V lookup: CDR1 SGHTA, CDR2 FQGNSA. CDR3 coding DNA: TGTGCCAGCAGCTTACAGGGGGGAACGGACACTGAAGCTTTCTTT. Amino acid sequence: CASSLQGGTDTEAFF.

This clonotype was counted many times. The chain couples TRBV5-1 to TRBJ2-1; D remains unclear. Looked up from germline, CDR1 is SGHRS and CDR2 is YFSETQ. With 0 bases removed from V and 9 bases from J, the gap between germline ends came to 7 bases. The length of the CDR3 is 12 residues. The chain's CDR3 is CASSLAGPEQFF. The DNA of the CDR3 is TGCGCCAGCAGCTTGGCTGGGCCTGAGCAGTTCTTC.

This clonotype was observed at least ten times. The V and J genes are TRBV7-3 and TRBJ2-3, with 8 nucleotides matching TRBD2. J gave up 8 bases and V 5 bases, and 12 bases lay outside the gene matches. Germline V gene sequence: CDR1 SGHTA, CDR2 FQGTGA. CDR3 length: 15 residues. DNA for the CDR3: TGTGCCAGCAGCCCACGGGGGGGCTTGGGATTTACGCAGTATTTT. Residues: CASSPRGGLGFTQYF.

The chain employs TRBV5-1 and TRBJ2-3, with TRBD2 matching over 10 bases. CDR1 and CDR2 (germline): SGHRS, YFSETQ. The J segment lost 14 bases and the V segment lost 2 bases, leaving 14 bases of the junction unmatched. This CDR3 contains 15 residues. CDR3 region: CASSLFRLAGDVPYF. The CDR3 bases are TGCGCCAGCAGCTTATTTCGGCTAGCGGGAGACGTTCCGTATTTT.

This chain links TRBV20-1 with TRBJ2-1; no clear D gene. The DNA matches TRBJ2-7 better at its end, which makes the J call doubtful. This CDR3 has 14 amino acids. Germline CDR1 and CDR2: DFQATT and SNEGSKA (reference sequence). DNA for the CDR3: TGCAGTGCTAGAGGCTGGGGTGGCGACCACGAGCAGTACTTC. Its protein product is CSARGWGGDHEQYF.

The count of this clonotype is one. V is TRBV7-9 and J is TRBJ2-7; D call uncertain. Trimming took 7 bases from V and 1 from J, leaving 20 bases between them. The CDR3 is 16 amino acids. Germline CDR1 and CDR2: SEHNR and FQNEAQ (reference sequence). CDR3 nucleotides: TGTGCCAGCAACCTAGAAGAGAGGAGCCGGTCCTACGAGCAGTACTTC. It translates to CASNLEERSRSYEQYF.

As for this clonotype: At one end, the junction sequence differs from germline, possibly due to a read error. The V call is TRBV20-1, the J call TRBJ1-2, with a weak D call TRBD1 (6 bases). Germline CDR1 DFQATT, CDR2 SNEGSKA (reference sequence). This CDR3 region has 11 residues. The DNA of the CDR3 is TGCAGTGCTACACAGGGCTCTGGCCACACCTTC. Its translation is CSATQGSGHTF.

The table lists this clonotype with a few counts. This may be a read error: a much more frequent sequence differs by one nucleotide. V and J are TRBV20-1 and TRBJ1-2; D gene unclear. The CDR3 is 13 residues long. Looked up from germline, CDR1 is DFQATT and CDR2 is SNEGSKA (reference sequence). The DNA of the CDR3 is TGCAGTGCAAGAGGCGCCTCTAGAGATGGCTACACCTTC. This sequence encodes CSARGASRDGYTF.

This clonotype was picked up a small number of times. The chain has TRBV15 and TRBJ1-5, with D uncertain. Trimming removed 5 bases at V and 7 bases at J, with 15 bases between. From germline, CDR1 is LNHNV and CDR2 YYDKDF (reference sequence). CDR3 length: 14 amino acids. CDR3 nucleotide sequence: TGTGCCACCAGCCTAGACGCGTCGGGCCAGCCCCAGCATTTT. This sequence encodes CATSLDASGQPQHF.

The count of this clonotype is one. The junction shows a germline mismatch at one end, possibly a read error. The chain joins TRBV7-2 to TRBJ1-4, with TRBD1 identical over 8 bases. The CDR3 totals 14 residues. Per germline, CDR1 SGHTA and CDR2 FQGNSA. CDR3 in amino acids: CAGSQGAWNEKLFF. In DNA, the CDR3 is TGTGCCGGCAGTCAGGGGGCATGGAATGAAAAACTGTTTTTT.

The chain recombines TRBV7-9 with TRBJ2-7, with 8 bases identical to TRBD1. V lost 7 bases and J lost 3; bases outside the gene matches: 5. Germline V lookup: CDR1 SEHNR, CDR2 FQNEAQ (reference sequence). The CDR3 sequence is 13 residues long. In DNA, the CDR3 is TGTGCCAGCAACCGGGACAGGAGCTACGAGCAGTACTTC. It encodes CASNRDRSYEQYF.

V and J are TRBV20-1 and TRBJ2-5; 14 bases agree with TRBD2. Germline trimming cut 6 bases from V and 6 bases from J; bases unmatched to any gene: 6. This CDR3 is built from 14 residues. Per germline, CDR1 DFQATT and CDR2 SNEGSKA (reference sequence). CDR3 residues: CSALTSGGAKTQYF. CDR3 coding DNA: TGCAGTGCCCTGACTAGCGGGGGGGCAAAGACCCAGTACTTC.

The J gene is TRBJ1-1, the V gene TRBV30; D not certain. Germline V gene sequence: CDR1 GTSNPN, CDR2 SVGIG (reference sequence). V shed 0 bases and J shed 2 bases, with 7 bases lying between them. The CDR3 runs to 13 residues. CDR3 residues: CAWSVAHNTEAFF. The CDR3 nucleotides are TGTGCCTGGAGTGTTGCTCACAACACTGAAGCTTTCTTT. The whole variable domain, remainder taken from reference TRBV30 and TRBJ1-1, is SQTIHQWPATLVQPVGSPLSLECTVEGTSNPNLYWYRQAAGRGLQLLFYSVGIGQISSEVPQNLSASRPQDRQFILSSKKLLLSDSGFYLCAWSVAHNTEAFFGQGTRLTVV.

This clonotype was picked up a small number of times. This chain joins TRBV10-3 and TRBJ2-7, with D unresolved. Germline V gene data show CDR1 as ENHRY and CDR2 as SYGVKD. V lost 3 bases and J lost 4, with 4 bases in between. This CDR3 region has 11 residues. CDR3 loop: CAISDFYEQYF. The CDR3 DNA reads as TGTGCCATCAGTGATTTTTACGAGCAGTACTTC.

In its sample, this clonotype was seen once. The CDR3 sequence: CASSPTAAGGIETQYF. DNA for the CDR3: TGTGCCAGCAGCCCGACCGCAGCAGGGGGAATCGAGACCCAGTACTTC. The rearrangement links TRBV6-2 or TRBV6-3 to TRBJ2-4; TRBD1 matches at 7 bases. The DNA end is more similar to TRBJ2-5, so the J call may be wrong. The CDR3 is 16 amino acids. In germline, CDR1 is MNHEY, CDR2 SVGEGT.

The chain has TRBV10-3 and TRBJ1-2; D is unclear. Trimming pared 3 bases from V and 0 bases from J, leaving 23 bases between. The CDR3 contains 19 residues. The germline V gene encodes CDR1 ENHRY and CDR2 SYGVKD. CDR3 region: CAISDSRATQTPTNYGYTF. CDR3 in DNA: TGTGCCATCAGTGATTCTCGGGCCACCCAAACGCCGACTAACTATGGCTACACCTTC.

This clonotype has a single count. The V and J genes are TRBV12-3 or TRBV12-4 and TRBJ2-1; 10 positions agree with TRBD2. The CDR3 totals 14 residues. J gave up 8 bases and V 5 bases, and 6 bases lay outside the gene matches. The CDR3 bases are TGTGCCAGCAGTGGCAGCGGGGGGGCGGATGAGCAGTTCTTC. Translation: CASSGSGGADEQFF.

The chain combines TRBV10-2 with TRBJ2-3; 12 nucleotides align to TRBD1. CDR3 size: 13 residues. V lost 10 bases, J lost 6 bases, and 5 bases stayed unmatched. Germline V gene lookup returns CDR1 WSHSY and CDR2 SAAADI. CDR3 bases: TGCGCCACTGGGACAGGGGGCAGGGATACGCAGTATTTT. Its translation: CATGTGGRDTQYF.

This chain uses TRBV20-1 with TRBJ1-2; D unclear. Trimming took off 2 bases at V and 4 bases at J, with 14 bases between the two ends. Looked up from germline, CDR1 is DFQATT and CDR2 is SNEGSKA (reference sequence). The CDR3 contains 14 residues. The CDR3 loop reads CSARRPATGYGYTF. The DNA for the CDR3 is TGCAGTGCTAGACGTCCCGCCACGGGCTATGGCTACACCTTC.

This clonotype came up a few times. The CDR3 bases are TGCAGTGCTAGTAAGCAGGGGTCCAATTCACCCCTCCACTTT. Encoded protein: CSASKQGSNSPLHF. The V call is TRBV20-1, the J call TRBJ1-6; possible D gene TRBD1, 6 bases. Germline V gene sequence: CDR1 DFQATT, CDR2 SNEGSKA (reference sequence). The CDR3 runs to 14 residues. Trimming left V 3 bases short and J 7 bases short, with 13 bases between.

This clonotype has only a few counts. This chain joins TRBV2 and TRBJ1-1; tentatively, D is TRBD1 (6 bases). Trimming removed 1 base at V and 2 bases at J, with 8 bases between. Per the germline V gene, CDR1 is SNHLY and CDR2 is FYNNEI. This CDR3 contains 14 residues. CDR3 sequence (DNA): TGTGCCAGCAGTGAAGGGGGGCTTAACACTGAAGCTTTCTTT. Its translation: CASSEGGLNTEAFF.